The 19 T cell receptor beta chains in this list originate from one sample, sequenced in a study of T cells after yellow fever vaccination. TCRdb used MiXCR to reprocess the 5' RACE reads, holding one entry per CDR3 protein. The profile covers 500,000 to 650,000 distinct CDR3 sequences, with 10% to 15% appearing a single time and 15% taken by the ten largest. The starting material was PBMCs, obtained on the day of the yellow fever booster vaccination. The receptors were sampled from a man younger than 45 who received the YFV17D yellow fever vaccine.

This clonotype occurred a few times. V usage is TRBV20-1 and J usage is TRBJ2-1, with 10 bases that match TRBD2. The CDR3 runs 13 residues. V lost 6 bases and J lost 5; bases outside the gene matches: 4. The V gene's germline CDR1 is DFQATT and CDR2 SNEGSKA (reference sequence). The CDR3 is CSAPGLANNEQFF. The CDR3 DNA sequence: TGCAGTGCCCCGGGACTAGCGAACAATGAGCAGTTCTTC.

The V and J genes are TRBV27 and TRBJ2-1; D not resolved. V lost 2 bases and J 4 bases, leaving 6 bases between the germline ends. The CDR3 is 13 residues long. Per germline, CDR1 MNHEY and CDR2 SMNVEV (reference sequence). In DNA form, the CDR3 reads TGTGCCAGCAGTTTAGCGGATTACAATGAGCAGTTCTTC. This encodes CASSLADYNEQFF.

V usage is TRBV6-1 and J usage is TRBJ2-3, with D possibly matching TRBD1 (6 bases). The germline gives CDR1 MNHNS, CDR2 SASEGT. V was shortened by 6 bases and J by 5 bases, with 21 bases between the two germline ends. The CDR3 is made up of 16 amino acids. The CDR3 here is CASSPRGLVSGDTQYF. The CDR3 DNA sequence: TGTGCCAGCAGCCCAAGGGGGTTAGTAAGCGGAGATACGCAGTATTTT.

The chain recombines TRBV7-2 with TRBJ1-1, with D maybe TRBD1 (5 bases). Trimming took 4 bases from V and 10 from J, leaving 25 bases between them. The length of the CDR3 is 16 residues. Germline CDR1 and CDR2: SGHTA and FQGNSA. CDR3 DNA sequence: TGTGCCAGCAGCTCCTACTTGGGACCCCTCTCGGCTCGAGCTTTCTTT. Translated: CASSSYLGPLSARAFF.

The chain employs TRBV18 and TRBJ2-1; D ambiguous. Trimming shortened V by 2 bases and J by 11 bases, and 10 bases separated the two germline ends. The CDR3 is 12 amino acids. Germline CDR1 KGHSH, CDR2 LQKENI. The CDR3 bases are TGTGCCAGCTCACCAAGGGCAGCGAAGCAGTTCTTC. It encodes CASSPRAAKQFF.

This clonotype was seen a few times. The gene calls are TRBV20-1 and TRBJ2-1; D may be TRBD1 or TRBD2 (5 bases each). The CDR3 contains 13 residues. V was clipped by 5 bases and J by 6 bases, with 14 bases between them. Germline CDR1 DFQATT, CDR2 SNEGSKA (reference sequence). This CDR3 reads CSALAERGNEQFF. The CDR3 DNA sequence: TGCAGTGCTCTAGCTGAAAGGGGCAATGAGCAGTTCTTC.

This clonotype was counted only a few times. The chain links TRBV7-9 to TRBJ2-1, with TRBD1 matching 9 bases. Germline CDR1 SEHNR, CDR2 FQNEAQ (reference sequence). The CDR3 covers 11 residues. Germline trimming cut 4 bases from V and 12 bases from J; bases unmatched to any gene: 1. The CDR3 DNA follows: TGTGCCAGCAGCTCGGACAGGGGGCAGTTCTTC. Translated: CASSSDRGQFF.

V usage is TRBV6-2 or TRBV6-3 and J usage is TRBJ2-7; D remains unclear. Germline CDR1 and CDR2: MNHEY and SVGEGT. V dropped 6 bases and J dropped 2 bases, with 8 bases sitting between them. This CDR3 is 12 amino acids long. The DNA of the CDR3 is TGTGCCAGCAGCTATTTTACCTACGAGCAGTACTTC. Amino acids: CASSYFTYEQYF.

V and J are TRBV5-4 and TRBJ2-4; possible D gene TRBD1, 6 bases. This CDR3 has 14 amino acids. Germline V lookup: CDR1 SGHNT, CDR2 YYREEE (reference sequence). V lost 4 bases and J 6 bases, leaving 14 bases between the germline ends. The CDR3 DNA sequence: TGTGCCAGCAGCCACTCGCAAGGGGGAAACATTCAGTACTTC. Translating gives CASSHSQGGNIQYF. The whole variable domain, filled in from reference TRBV5-4 and TRBJ2-4, reads ETGVTQSPTHLIKTRGQQVTLRCSSQSGHNTVSWYQQALGQGPQFIFQYYREEENGRGNFPPRFSGLQFPNYSSELNVNALELDDSALYLCASSHSQGGNIQYFGAGTRLSVL.

The J gene is TRBJ1-4, the V gene TRBV27; possibly TRBD1 for D (5 bases). Trimming took off 3 bases at V and 12 bases at J, with 17 bases between the two ends. The CDR3 sequence is 14 residues long. Germline assignment: CDR1 MNHEY and CDR2 SMNVEV (reference sequence). This CDR3 reads CASSFRRDPLELFF. In nucleotides, the CDR3 is TGTGCCAGCAGTTTCCGCCGGGACCCTTTAGAACTGTTTTTT.

The rearrangement uses TRBV24-1 and TRBJ2-1, with 11 nucleotides matching TRBD2. In germline, CDR1 is KGHDR, CDR2 SFDVKD. With 8 bases clipped from V and 8 bases from J, the junction kept 7 bases outside the gene matches. This CDR3 has 14 residues. The CDR3 nucleotides read TGTGCCACCACTAAACTAGCGGGAGAGGATGAGCAGTTCTTC. This gives the protein CATTKLAGEDEQFF.

This clonotype has a handful of counts. The chain carries TRBV12-3 or TRBV12-4 and TRBJ2-2; TRBD2 might be the D (6 bases). Trimming took off 3 bases at V and 4 bases at J, with 12 bases between the two ends. The CDR3 spans 15 residues. As DNA, the CDR3 is TGTGCCAGCAGTTTTACTAGCCCGGGCACCGGGGAGCTGTTTTTT. Its protein is CASSFTSPGTGELFF.

This sequence joins TRBV6-5 and TRBJ2-3; TRBD2 might be the D (5 bases). Germline V gene sequence: CDR1 MNHEY, CDR2 SVGAGI. V was shortened by 10 bases and J by 5 bases, with 13 bases between the two germline ends. This CDR3 region has 12 residues. CDR3 DNA: TGTGCCATACGTGGCCGGGGAGATACGCAGTATTTT. Translating gives CAIRGRGDTQYF.

The genes are TRBV7-9 and TRBJ2-3, with unresolved D. Trimming shortened V by 8 bases and J by 6 bases, and 9 bases separated the two germline ends. CDR1 SEHNR and CDR2 FQNEAQ come from the germline V gene (reference sequence). The CDR3 loop spans 11 amino acids. DNA of the CDR3: TGTGCCAGCGGTCAGTCCGATACGCAGTATTTT. Translating gives CASGQSDTQYF.

The chain uses TRBV20-1 and TRBJ2-7, with 8 bases matching TRBD2. This CDR3 spans 13 amino acids. CDR1 DFQATT and CDR2 SNEGSKA come from the germline V gene (reference sequence). With V trimmed by 4 bases and J by 1 base, 3 bases remained unmatched. The chain's CDR3 is CSATSGRSYEQYF. The CDR3 DNA reads as TGCAGTGCTACGAGCGGGAGATCCTACGAGCAGTACTTC.

This clonotype turned up a few times. The gene calls are TRBV4-2 and TRBJ2-5; 7 nucleotides agree with TRBD2. The junction had 5 bases not matched to a gene; V was cut back by 0 bases and J by 4 bases. The CDR3 has 15 residues. Germline values: CDR1 LGHNA, CDR2 YNFKEQ. CDR3 in amino acids: CASSQERESAETQYF. The CDR3 DNA sequence: TGTGCCAGCAGCCAAGAGCGGGAGAGCGCAGAGACCCAGTACTTC.

This clonotype was detected a few times. This rearrangement joins TRBV20-1 to TRBJ2-3; 11 nucleotides align to TRBD2. Germline CDR1 DFQATT, CDR2 SNEGSKA (reference sequence). Trimming removed 0 bases from V and 15 bases from J; junction bases left unmatched: 11. The CDR3 runs to 14 residues. CDR3 region: CSARDQRATSGTYF. Written as DNA, the CDR3 is TGCAGTGCTAGAGATCAGAGGGCGACTAGCGGGACATATTTT.

This clonotype has at least ten counts. V and J are TRBV20-1 and TRBJ2-1; D is ambiguous. This CDR3 region has 11 residues. Deletions cut 0 bases from V and 15 bases from J, with 12 bases between. Germline-derived CDR1 and CDR2 are DFQATT and SNEGSKA (reference sequence). The CDR3 here is CSARDQEKGFF. The CDR3 DNA sequence: TGCAGTGCTAGAGATCAGGAGAAGGGGTTCTTC.

The chain is built from TRBV7-2 and TRBJ2-2; a weak D match, TRBD2 (5 bases). CDR1 SGHTA and CDR2 FQGNSA come from the germline V gene. V was pared by 3 bases and J by 7 bases, with 15 bases between. This CDR3 comprises 15 residues. Here the CDR3 reads CASSFGGTGNGELFF. The CDR3, as DNA: TGTGCCAGCAGCTTCGGCGGAACGGGGAACGGGGAGCTGTTTTTT.